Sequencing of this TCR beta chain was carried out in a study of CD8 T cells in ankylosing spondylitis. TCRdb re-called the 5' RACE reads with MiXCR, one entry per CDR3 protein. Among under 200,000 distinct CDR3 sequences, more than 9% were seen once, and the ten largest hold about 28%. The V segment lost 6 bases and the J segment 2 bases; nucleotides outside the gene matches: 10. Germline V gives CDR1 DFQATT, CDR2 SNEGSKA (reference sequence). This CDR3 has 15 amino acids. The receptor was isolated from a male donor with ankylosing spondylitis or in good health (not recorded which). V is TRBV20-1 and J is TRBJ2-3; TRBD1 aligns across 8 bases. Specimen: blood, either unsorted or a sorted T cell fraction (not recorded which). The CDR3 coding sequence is TGCAGTGCGCCGGACAGGGCCTCCCACACAGATACGCAGTATTTT. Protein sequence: CSAPDRASHTDTQYF.